Listed here are 15 T cell receptor beta chains from one sample, sequenced in a study of OX40 agonist ivuxolimab in advanced cancers. Clones were sequenced by immunoSEQ multiplex PCR, and TCRdb holds only the in-frame ones, with some missing. The sample has approximately 68,000 clones; around 90% are singletons. The sample consisted of CD4+ or CD8+ T cells sorted from blood, taken in a trial of the OX40 agonist ivuxolimab. The origin of the receptors is an adult with an advanced solid tumor such as melanoma, head and neck, liver or kidney cancer.

The J gene is TRBJ1-1, the V gene TRBV7-8; the D is unclear. This CDR3 has 12 amino acids. The germline CDR1 and CDR2 sequences are SGHVS and FQNEAQ. V was clipped by 5 bases and J by 3 bases, with 7 bases between them. CDR3 nucleotide sequence: TGTGCCAGCAGCCGTCCGTACACTGAAGCTTTCTTT. This gives the protein CASSRPYTEAFF. The entire variable domain, with the rest obtained from reference TRBV7-8 and TRBJ1-1, is as follows: GAGVSQSPRYKVAKRGQDVALRCDPISGHVSLFWYQQALGQGPEFLTYFQNEAQLDKSGLPSDRFFAERPEGSVSTLKIQRTQQEDSAVYLCASSRPYTEAFFGQGTRLTVV.

A note on this clone: One junction end disagrees with the germline gene, perhaps due to a read error. V usage is TRBV7-7 and J usage is TRBJ2-1; no clear D gene. The CDR3 contains 17 residues. Germline CDR1 reads SSHAT; CDR2 reads FNYEAQ (reference sequence). The CDR3: CASSLAGWLSSYNEQFF. CDR3 DNA sequence: TGTGCTAGCAGCTTAGCCGGGTGGCTTAGCTCCTACAATGAGCAGTTCTTC.

This clone occurred once. This rearrangement joins TRBV9 to TRBJ2-1, with 11 bases that match TRBD2. The CDR3 has 15 amino acids. J was trimmed by 6 bases and V by 4 bases; bases with no gene match: 6. The germline CDR1 and CDR2 sequences are SGDLS and YYNGEE. The CDR3 coding sequence is TGTGCCAGCAGCTACGGGACTAGCGGTATCAATGAGCAGTTCTTC. This sequence encodes CASSYGTSGINEQFF. Variable domain in full (rest from reference TRBV9 and TRBJ2-1): DSGVTQTPKHLITATGQRVTLRCSPRSGDLSVYWYQQSLDQGLQFLIQYYNGEERAKGNILERFSAQQFPDLHSELNLSSLELGDSALYFCASSYGTSGINEQFFGPGTRLTVL.

The V and J genes are TRBV7-3 and TRBJ1-3, with 7 bases aligning to TRBD1. Looked up from germline, CDR1 is SGHTA and CDR2 is FQGTGA. V shed 6 bases, J shed 2 bases, and the junction held 7 bases outside the gene matches. The CDR3 is 15 amino acids. The CDR3 DNA is TGTGCCAGCAGTTCGCCGACAGGGACTGGAAACACCATATATTTT. Its translation is CASSSPTGTGNTIYF.

The V and J genes are TRBV27 and TRBJ2-5; 12 positions agree with TRBD2. CDR1 is MNHEY and CDR2 is SMNVEV in the germline V gene (reference sequence). Trimming took 5 bases from V and 2 from J; bases not matched to a gene: 6. This CDR3 is built from 16 residues. This CDR3 is CASSAFLAGGQETQYF. The CDR3 bases are TGTGCCAGCAGTGCCTTCCTAGCGGGGGGGCAAGAGACCCAGTACTTC.

The gene calls are TRBV9 and TRBJ1-1; 11 nucleotides agree with TRBD1. V trimming: 4 bases; J trimming: 4 bases; junction bases outside the gene matches: 12. Germline CDR1 reads SGDLS; CDR2 reads YYNGEE. The CDR3 totals 17 residues. CDR3 nucleotides: TGTGCCAGCAGCCCCTCAGGACAGGGGGCGCCGGGCACTGAAGCTTTCTTT. This translates into CASSPSGQGAPGTEAFF.

The chain combines TRBV7-3 with TRBJ2-2, with 12 positions matching TRBD2. Trimming took 5 bases from V and 9 from J; bases not matched to a gene: 4. Germline CDR1 and CDR2: SGHTA and FQGTGA. The length of the CDR3 is 14 residues. Here the CDR3 reads CASSPSGGAWELFF. The DNA of the CDR3 is TGTGCCAGCAGCCCTAGCGGGGGGGCTTGGGAGCTGTTTTTT.

The genes are TRBV2 and TRBJ1-5; 9 bases fit TRBD1. The CDR3 loop spans 18 amino acids. Trimming took 5 bases from V and 0 from J; bases not matched to a gene: 11. The germline CDR1 and CDR2 sequences are SNHLY and FYNNEI. The CDR3 nucleotides read TGTGCCAGCAGTCCCAACCCCACACAGGGGGCTAGCAATCAGCCCCAGCATTTT. Its protein product is CASSPNPTQGASNQPQHF. The complete variable domain, with remaining parts taken from reference TRBV2 and TRBJ1-5, reads EPEVTQTPSHQVTQMGQEVILRCVPISNHLYFYWYRQILGQKVEFLVSFYNNEISEKSEIFDDQFSVERPDGSNFTLKIRSTKLEDSAMYFCASSPNPTQGASNQPQHFGDGTRLSIL.

The chain couples TRBV9 to TRBJ1-5; D is possibly TRBD1 (5 bases). V lost 4 bases, J lost 0 bases, and 17 bases lay in between. This CDR3 region has 17 residues. CDR1 is SGDLS, CDR2 YYNGEE, per germline. In DNA, the CDR3 is TGTGCCAGCAGCCCGAACCAAGACAGCCATAGCAATCAGCCCCAGCATTTT. Protein: CASSPNQDSHSNQPQHF.

The rearrangement uses TRBV14 and TRBJ1-2; 7 bases fit TRBD1. The CDR3 covers 15 residues. The V and J ends lost 3 bases and 4 bases, in that order; junction bases with no gene match: 8. Germline V gives CDR1 SGHDN, CDR2 FVKESK. CDR3 nucleotide sequence: TGTGCCAGCAGCCACGGGGTACGGGACAGCTATGGCTACACCTTC. Residues: CASSHGVRDSYGYTF.

This chain joins TRBV7-6 and TRBJ2-3; no reliable D call. The CDR3 totals 13 residues. CDR1 is SGHVS and CDR2 is FNYEAQ in the germline V gene. The V end lost 4 bases, the J end lost 2 bases, and 7 bases lay between the germline ends. The CDR3 DNA reads as TGTGCCAGCAGCTCCCTCCCCACAGATACGCAGTATTTT. Its protein is CASSSLPTDTQYF. Drawing the rest from reference TRBV7-6 and TRBJ2-3, the complete variable domain is GAGVSQSPRYKVTKRGQDVALRCDPISGHVSLYWYRQALGQGPEFLTYFNYEAQQDKSGLPNDRFSAERPEGSISTLTIQRTEQRDSAMYRCASSSLPTDTQYFGPGTRLTVL.

The chain joins TRBV5-1 to TRBJ2-7; 9 bases agree with TRBD1. From germline, CDR1 is SGHRS and CDR2 YFSETQ. This CDR3 is 14 amino acids long. J lost 2 bases, V lost 6 bases, and 6 bases had no gene match. CDR3 sequence (DNA): TGCGCCAGCACTCTGGGGACAGGGACCTACGAGCAGTACTTC. Protein sequence: CASTLGTGTYEQYF.

The chain has TRBV6-5 and TRBJ2-7, with D perhaps TRBD2 (5 bases). The germline V and J ends were trimmed by 2 bases and 4 bases, with 9 bases remaining between them. The germline CDR1 and CDR2 sequences are MNHEY and SVGAGI. The CDR3 runs 13 residues. The CDR3 coding sequence is TGTGCCAGCAGTTACGAGGGTGCTTACGAGCAGTACTTC. Residues: CASSYEGAYEQYF.

The chain combines TRBV13 with TRBJ1-2; no firm D call. This CDR3 spans 13 amino acids. CDR1 PRHDT and CDR2 FYEKMQ come from the germline V gene (reference sequence). V gave up 0 bases and J gave up 5 bases, with 7 bases separating them. CDR3 nucleotides: TGTGCCAGCAGCTTAGGCGACCGTTATGGCTACACCTTC. It yields the protein CASSLGDRYGYTF.

The chain combines TRBV5-1 with TRBJ2-7; 7 positions agree with TRBD2. Germline CDR1 and CDR2: SGHRS and YFSETQ. With V trimmed by 5 bases and J by 6 bases, 11 bases remained unmatched. This CDR3 region has 14 residues. CDR3 in amino acids: CASRPGGGIGEQYF. CDR3 in DNA: TGCGCCAGCAGACCCGGCGGGGGTATCGGCGAGCAGTACTTC. The full variable domain, completed using reference TRBV5-1 and TRBJ2-7, is KAGVTQTPRYLIKTRGQQVTLSCSPISGHRSVSWYQQTPGQGLQFLFEYFSETQRNKGNFPGRFSGRQFSNSRSEMNVSTLELGDSALYLCASRPGGGIGEQYFGPGTRLTVT.